Sequencing of this TCR beta chain was carried out in a study of blood T cell repertoires in COVID-19. Overall study: Some COVID-19 samples were acute and others convalescent; all came from the United States, Italy and Spain. T cells, B-cell-depleted T cells, or PBMCs provided the cDNA or gDNA that served as material.

In the authors' methods: By means of reference gene primer amplification, nucleated cell counts were estimated. Profiled with immunoSEQ multiplex PCR; TCRdb holds only in-frame clones, not every one. That table furnishes V, J and clone size, whereas the DNA furnished D and trimming. The sample has 95,000 to 120,000 clones, less than 75% seen once. CDR1 is MDHEN and CDR2 is SYDVKM in the germline V gene. This CDR3 spans 15 amino acids. Trimming pared 4 bases from V and 1 base from J, leaving 13 bases between. The specimen was peripheral blood. The chain combines TRBV28 with TRBJ1-1, with D tentatively TRBD1 (6 bases). The clonotype was recovered from a woman aged 40 to 55 with acute or convalescent COVID-19. The CDR3 loop reads CASSSNREWNTEAFF. DNA for the CDR3: TGTGCCAGCAGTTCCAACAGGGAGTGGAACACTGAAGCTTTCTTT.